This T cell receptor (beta chain) was found in a study of blood T cell repertoires in COVID-19. Study background: The origin of the acute and convalescent COVID-19 samples was the United States, Italy and Spain.

The germline V gene has CDR1 PRHDT and CDR2 FYEKMQ (reference sequence). The CDR3 consists of 16 residues. The V gene end was trimmed by 5 bases and the J gene end by 8 bases; junction bases not matched to a gene: 10. Enrollment of patients from Seattle took place during active infection, with longitudinal follow-up. Under the authors' procedure: Reference gene primer amplification yielded estimated nucleated cell counts. Using immunoSEQ multiplex PCR, the repertoire was profiled, and TCRdb retains in-frame clones only, with some absent. That table is the source of V, J and clone size, and D and trimming were worked out from the DNA. This table holds 200,000 to 250,000 clones, approximately 78% found once.

The chain links TRBV13 to TRBJ2-1; 12 bases agree with TRBD2. The TCR sequence derives from a woman older than 75 with COVID-19, enrolled during active disease. The sequencing input was peripheral blood. The CDR3 DNA is TGTGCCAGCAGCACCTCTAGCGGGGGGGCCTGGGATGAGCAGTTCTTC. Translating gives CASSTSSGGAWDEQFF.